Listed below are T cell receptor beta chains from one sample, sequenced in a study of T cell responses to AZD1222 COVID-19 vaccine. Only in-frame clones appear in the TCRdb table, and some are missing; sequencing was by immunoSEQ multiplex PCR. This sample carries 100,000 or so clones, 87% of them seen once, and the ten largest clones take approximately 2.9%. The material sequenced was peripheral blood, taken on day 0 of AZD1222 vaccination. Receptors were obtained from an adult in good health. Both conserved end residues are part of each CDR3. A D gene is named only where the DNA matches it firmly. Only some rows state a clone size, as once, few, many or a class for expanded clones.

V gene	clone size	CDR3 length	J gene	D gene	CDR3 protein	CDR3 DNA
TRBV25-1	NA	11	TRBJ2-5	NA	CASSEGWTQYF	TGTGCCAGCAGTGAGGGGTGGACCCAGTACTTC
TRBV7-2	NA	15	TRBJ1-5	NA	CASSPGPTYNQPQHF	TGTGCCAGCAGCCCCGGACCGACCTACAATCAGCCCCAGCATTTT
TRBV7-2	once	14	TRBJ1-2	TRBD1	CASSVSDRGIGYTF	TGTGCCAGCAGCGTCTCAGACAGGGGTATAGGCTACACCTTC
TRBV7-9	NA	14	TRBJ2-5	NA	CASSFALAQETQYF	TGTGCCAGCAGCTTCGCTCTAGCGCAAGAGACCCAGTACTTC
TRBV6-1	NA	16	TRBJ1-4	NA	CASSEMGGGPFEKLFF	TGTGCCAGCAGTGAAATGGGAGGAGGGCCCTTTGAAAAACTGTTTTTT
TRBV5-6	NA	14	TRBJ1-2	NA	CASSRAGIVYGYTF	TGTGCCAGCAGTCGCGCGGGAATTGTCTATGGCTACACCTTC
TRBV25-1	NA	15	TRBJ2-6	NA	CASSEYGAGANVLTF	TGTGCCAGCAGTGAATATGGGGCTGGGGCCAACGTCCTGACTTTC
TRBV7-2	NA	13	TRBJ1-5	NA	CASSLRAGQPQHF	TGTGCCAGCAGCTTGAGGGCAGGGCAGCCCCAGCATTTT
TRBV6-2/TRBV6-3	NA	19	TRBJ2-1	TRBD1	CASSSPFSTGTGGANEQFF	TGTGCCAGCAGTTCCCCTTTTTCAACCGGGACAGGAGGGGCCAATGAGCAGTTCTTC
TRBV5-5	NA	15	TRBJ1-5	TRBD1	CASSLTGAGNQPQHF	TGTGCCAGCAGCTTGACAGGGGCGGGAAATCAGCCCCAGCATTTT
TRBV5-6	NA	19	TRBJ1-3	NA	CASTLGGHHLVSDGNTIYF	TGTGCCAGCACCCTAGGGGGACATCACCTCGTTAGCGATGGAAACACCATATATTTT
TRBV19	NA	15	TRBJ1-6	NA	CASSTDAEGGSPLHF	TGTGCCAGTAGTACCGACGCTGAGGGTGGTTCACCCCTCCACTTT
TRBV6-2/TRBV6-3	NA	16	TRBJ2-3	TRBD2	CASSSPAGGPADTQYF	TGTGCCAGCAGTTCACCCGCGGGGGGGCCCGCAGATACGCAGTATTTT
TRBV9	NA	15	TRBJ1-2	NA	CASSVAVRGSYGYTF	TGTGCCAGCAGCGTAGCTGTAAGGGGGTCCTATGGCTACACCTTC
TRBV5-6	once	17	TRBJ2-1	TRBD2	CASSARLALGSYNEQFF	TGTGCCAGCAGCGCTAGACTAGCCCTGGGCTCCTACAATGAGCAGTTCTTC
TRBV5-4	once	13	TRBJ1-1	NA	CASSSNGALEAFF	TGTGCCAGCAGCTCAAACGGGGCGCTTGAGGCTTTCTTT
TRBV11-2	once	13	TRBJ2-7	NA	CASSLVRDHEQYF	TGTGCCAGCAGCTTAGTCAGGGACCACGAGCAGTACTTC
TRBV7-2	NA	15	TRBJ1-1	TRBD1	CASSPQGQGASRAFF	TGTGCCAGCAGCCCCCAGGGACAGGGGGCTAGTAGAGCTTTCTTT
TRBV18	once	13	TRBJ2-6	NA	CASSPTGANVLTF	TGTGCCAGCTCTCCGACTGGGGCCAACGTCCTGACTTTC
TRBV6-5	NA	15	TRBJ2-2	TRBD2	CASTRDSGAPGELFF	TGTGCCAGCACCCGGGATAGCGGGGCCCCCGGGGAGCTGTTTTTT
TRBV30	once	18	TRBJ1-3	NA	CAWSVSNRGISSGNTIYF	TGTGCCTGGAGTGTTAGTAATAGAGGGATTAGCTCTGGAAACACCATATATTTT
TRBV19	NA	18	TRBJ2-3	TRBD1	CASSTELDQGAGSDTQYF	TGTGCCAGTAGTACAGAGTTGGACCAGGGGGCGGGCTCAGATACGCAGTATTTT
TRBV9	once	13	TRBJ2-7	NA	CASSPRTGYEQYF	TGTGCCAGCAGCCCCCGTACAGGCTACGAGCAGTACTTC
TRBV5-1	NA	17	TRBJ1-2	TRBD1	CASSLARLGQRDYGYTF	TGTGCCAGCAGCTTGGCTAGGTTGGGACAGAGAGACTATGGCTACACCTTC
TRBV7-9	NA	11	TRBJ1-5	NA	CASGGNQPQHF	TGTGCCAGCGGGGGCAATCAGCCCCAGCATTTT
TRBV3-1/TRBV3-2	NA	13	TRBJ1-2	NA	CASTPAGGVGYTF	TGTGCCAGCACGCCGGCGGGCGGGGTTGGCTACACCTTC